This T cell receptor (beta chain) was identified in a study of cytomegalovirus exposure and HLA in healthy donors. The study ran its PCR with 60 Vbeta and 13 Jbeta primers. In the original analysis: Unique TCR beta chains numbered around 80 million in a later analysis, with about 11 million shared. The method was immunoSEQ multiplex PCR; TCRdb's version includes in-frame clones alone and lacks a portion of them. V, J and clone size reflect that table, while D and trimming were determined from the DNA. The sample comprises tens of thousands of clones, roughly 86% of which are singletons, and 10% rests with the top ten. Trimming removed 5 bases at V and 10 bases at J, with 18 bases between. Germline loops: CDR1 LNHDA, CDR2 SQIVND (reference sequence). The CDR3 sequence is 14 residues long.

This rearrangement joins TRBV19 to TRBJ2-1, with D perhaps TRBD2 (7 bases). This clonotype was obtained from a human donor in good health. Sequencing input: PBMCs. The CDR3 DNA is TGTGCCAGTAGTGCGTCGGGGGGCCTTGGCGAGCAGTTCTTC. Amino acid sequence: CASSASGGLGEQFF.